This paragraph covers one TCR beta chain sequence. What it binds is unknown. Some clones are missing from TCRdb's copy, which holds only in-frame ones; the method was immunoSEQ multiplex PCR. The sample holds roughly 380,000 clones, over 75% seen once. This entry is derived from a study of Ad26.COV2.S vaccination and SARS-CoV-2 variants. At the level of the study: Participants got Ad26.COV2.S intramuscularly, once or twice 56 days apart. Study-level findings and limits: Non-spike TCR breadth was similar in vaccine and placebo recipients. People who got the vaccine had more spike-specific TCR breadth than people who got placebo.

As for treatment: some 20 received Ad26.COV2.S at low or high dose, single or two shots; about 5 received placebo; per-sample allocation not given. Samples came from day 63 after the first vaccine or placebo injection. An adult of 18-55 years in Boston served as donor. The germline V gene has CDR1 KGHSH and CDR2 LQKENI. Trimming took 6 bases from V and 4 from J, leaving 16 bases between them. The CDR3 covers 15 residues. The genes are TRBV18 and TRBJ1-5, with no clear D. The material sequenced was peripheral blood, taken in a trial of Ad26.COV2.S vaccine versus placebo. The clonotype comes from a person between 18 and 65 years old who received the Ad26.COV2.S COVID-19 vaccine or a placebo. CDR3 bases: TGTGCCAGCTCGCCTTCGAACGGGAGAAATCAGCCCCAGCATTTT. Translated: CASSPSNGRNQPQHF.